This TCR beta chain emerged from a study of long-term antiretroviral therapy in people with HIV. Study conclusions and caveats: With ART, diversity went up but was still lower than in transplant donor controls. In the period from about 2004 to 2017, blood was collected, possibly under older ART regimens. Against controls, HIV repertoires showed narrower ranges of CDR3 length.

They ran version v3.0 of the immunoSEQ assay at survey level. Using immunoSEQ multiplex PCR, the repertoire was profiled, and TCRdb retains in-frame clones only, with some absent. Here the sample spans approximately 33,000 clones, roughly 85% being singletons. Until DNA extraction, the samples held between about 0.85-11 million cryopreserved PBMC. Concerning this clone: Its antigen remains unidentified.

The CDR3 length is 16 residues. Losses at the gene ends were 4 bases for V and 10 bases for J; bases not matched to a gene: 15. CDR1 and CDR2 (germline): MGHDK, SYGVNS. The receptor comes from a man aged 18-30 years with HIV. J is TRBJ2-1 and V is TRBV25-1; 8 positions match TRBD2. The sample consisted of unsorted PBMCs, taken 0.8 years before starting antiretroviral therapy. CDR3 bases: TGTGCCAGCAGTGGGTTCCCGGGGGGGGGCGGAGGAGAGCAGTTCTTC. Its translation: CASSGFPGGGGGEQFF.